The rows below give T cell receptor beta chains drawn from one sample of a study of OX40 agonist ivuxolimab in advanced cancers. TCRdb's copy holds only in-frame clones and misses some; the assay was immunoSEQ multiplex PCR. The table shows around 91,000 clones, with approximately 89% occurring only once. The input for sequencing was CD4+ or CD8+ T cells sorted from blood, taken in a trial of the OX40 agonist ivuxolimab. The receptors come from an adult with an advanced solid tumor such as melanoma, head and neck, liver or kidney cancer. Both conserved end residues are part of each CDR3. The D gene is left open where the match is weak. Part of the rows lack a size; the others show once, few, many or a class for expanded clones.

v_gene	d_gene	abundance	j_gene	CDR3nt	CDR3aa
TRBV7-9	-	-	TRBJ2-5	TGTGCCAGCAGCTTATCGGAGGAGCAGTACTTC	CASSLSEEQYF
TRBV20-1	-	-	TRBJ1-5	TGCAGTGCTAGAGTCTGGGGGAGTGAGCATTTT	CSARVWGSEHF
TRBV6-5	-	few	TRBJ1-5	TGTGCCAGCAGTCTCGAGGTGGGTCAGCCCCAGCATTTT	CASSLEVGQPQHF
TRBV6-1	TRBD1	-	TRBJ1-4	TGTGCCAGCAGAGACAGGGGAGTAGGTGAAAAACTGTTTTTT	CASRDRGVGEKLFF
TRBV2	TRBD1	-	TRBJ1-5	TGTGCCAGCAGGGCGGACAGGGGAGATCAGCCCCAGCATTTT	CASRADRGDQPQHF
TRBV7-2	TRBD1	-	TRBJ2-1	TGTGCCAGCAGACAGGGGCGGTTTTACAATGAGCAGTTCTTC	CASRQGRFYNEQFF
TRBV25-1	-	-	TRBJ1-2	TGTGCCAGCAGTGATCACAGGCAATATAACTATGGCTACACCTTC	CASSDHRQYNYGYTF
TRBV5-4	TRBD2	-	TRBJ2-1	TGTGCCAGCAGCCTTACTAGCGGATCTTACAATGAGCAGTTCTTC	CASSLTSGSYNEQFF
TRBV6-1	-	once	TRBJ1-3	TGTGCCAGCAGTGAAGGGGGGGCTGGAAACACCATATATTTT	CASSEGGAGNTIYF
TRBV6-5	-	-	TRBJ1-6	TGTGCCAGCAGCGGGGTAGAGGAATATTCACCCCTCCACTTT	CASSGVEEYSPLHF
TRBV18	TRBD1	-	TRBJ1-4	TGTGCCAGCTCCCGGGACAGACACGAAAAACTGTTTTTT	CASSRDRHEKLFF
TRBV6-6	-	-	TRBJ2-3	TGTGCCAGCACCCTAGACAGTTTATCGGATACGCAGTATTTT	CASTLDSLSDTQYF
TRBV10-1	-	-	TRBJ1-6	TGCGCCAGCGCCACGGGGAGGAATTCACCCCTCCACTTT	CASATGRNSPLHF
TRBV5-5	-	-	TRBJ2-5	TGTGCCAGCAGCTTGGTTCATGGTGAGACCCAGTACTTC	CASSLVHGETQYF
TRBV28	TRBD1	-	TRBJ2-5	TGTGCCAGCAGTTTTAGGACAGGGAGAGAGACCCAGTACTTC	CASSFRTGRETQYF
TRBV7-9	-	-	TRBJ1-4	TGTGCCTTGGGAGTAAGGGATGGAGGAAAACTGTTTTTT	CALGVRDGGKLFF
TRBV18	-	-	TRBJ2-3	TGTGCCAGCTCGAGGGACGGTAGCACAGATACGCAGTATTTT	CASSRDGSTDTQYF
TRBV5-8	TRBD1	once	TRBJ2-1	TGTGCCAGCAGCAGGGACAGGGGGCGAAATGAGCAGTTCTTC	CASSRDRGRNEQFF
TRBV11-2	-	-	TRBJ1-3	TGTGCCAGCAGCTTAGGACAGGCCCTCTCTGGAAACACCATATATTTT	CASSLGQALSGNTIYF
TRBV28	-	-	TRBJ1-2	TGTGCCAGCAGTAGGGAGCCGTATGGCTACACCTTC	CASSREPYGYTF
TRBV7-2	TRBD1	-	TRBJ2-1	TGTGCCAGCAGCCCCCAGACAGGGTTGAACGAGCAGTTCTTC	CASSPQTGLNEQFF
TRBV7-3	-	-	TRBJ2-1	TGTGCCAGCAGCTTAACCAGCTTCGGGGAGCAGTTCTTC	CASSLTSFGEQFF
TRBV29-1	-	once	TRBJ1-2	TGCAGCGTAACAATAACAGGGACGGGAGGCTACACCTTC	CSVTITGTGGYTF
TRBV11-2	-	-	TRBJ2-3	TGTGCCAGCAGCTCGGGTCGTCTGGATACGCAGTATTTT	CASSSGRLDTQYF
TRBV27	-	-	TRBJ1-2	TGTGCCAGCAGTCCACTGGGAGTCGGGGGCTATGGCTACACCTTC	CASSPLGVGGYGYTF
TRBV19	-	-	TRBJ2-2	TGTGCCAGTATCTCCGGGTCATGGATGGGCGGGGAGCTGTTTTTT	CASISGSWMGGELFF
TRBV2	-	-	TRBJ2-3	TGTGCCAGCAGTGGAGAACGCACAGATACGCAGTATTTT	CASSGERTDTQYF
TRBV10-3	-	-	TRBJ2-1	TGTGCCATCAGTGATAGAACCAATGAGCAGTTCTTC	CAISDRTNEQFF
TRBV5-4	-	-	TRBJ1-1	TGTGCCAGCAGCTTGGTGGGGACAGAAGCTTTCTTT	CASSLVGTEAFF
TRBV29-1	-	-	TRBJ2-7	TGCACCCCGTTCGGGCATAGGGAAAAGGCCGGCGAGCAGTACTTC	CTPFGHREKAGEQYF
TRBV7-3	-	-	TRBJ2-1	TGTGCCAGCAGCTTAATGTCGGGGGCCTACAATGAGCAGTTCTTC	CASSLMSGAYNEQFF
TRBV6-1	-	once	TRBJ1-2	TGTGCCAGCACCTTCCTAGGCCCAACTAACTATGGCTACACCTTC	CASTFLGPTNYGYTF
TRBV14	TRBD1	-	TRBJ1-1	TGTGCCAGCAGCTCCGGGACAGGCTCCATGAACACTGAAGCTTTCTTT	CASSSGTGSMNTEAFF
TRBV9	-	-	TRBJ2-1	TGTGCCAGCAGCGTAGAGGCGAGCTCCTACAATGAGCAGTTCTTC	CASSVEASSYNEQFF
TRBV27	TRBD1	-	TRBJ1-5	TGTGCCAGCAGTAAGCGGGACAGGGAGAATCAGCCCCAGCATTTT	CASSKRDRENQPQHF
TRBV6-5	-	-	TRBJ1-6	TGTGCCAGCAGGACTGGGCCTGGTTCACCCCTCCACTTT	CASRTGPGSPLHF
TRBV4-2	TRBD2	-	TRBJ2-7	TGTGCCAGCAGCCAAGAAGCGGGAGGTTCCCGCTCCTACGAGCAGTACTTC	CASSQEAGGSRSYEQYF
TRBV6-1	-	-	TRBJ1-2	TGTGCCAGCCATCAGGGGATTGGACTTAGTGGCTACACCTTC	CASHQGIGLSGYTF
TRBV7-2	TRBD1	once	TRBJ2-1	TGTGCCAGCAGCTTAAGAGGACAGGGAATGGGCTCCTACAATGAGCAGTTCTTC	CASSLRGQGMGSYNEQFF
TRBV7-6	TRBD1	-	TRBJ2-7	TGTGCCAGCAGCCTCCGGGACAGCCACGAGCAGTACTTC	CASSLRDSHEQYF
TRBV5-1	-	-	TRBJ1-5	TGCGCCAGCAGCTTGGGGACGGGGAATCAGCCCCAGCATTTT	CASSLGTGNQPQHF
TRBV27	-	-	TRBJ2-7	TGTGCCAGCAGTTTACCCCCCGGGCGGGCTGGGTACGAGCAGTACTTC	CASSLPPGRAGYEQYF
TRBV19	TRBD1	-	TRBJ1-1	TGTGCCAGTAGTATAGGACAGGGAGAAACTGAAGCTTTCTTT	CASSIGQGETEAFF
TRBV5-6	-	few	TRBJ1-1	TGTGCCAGCAGCTTGTTCAGTAACACTGAAGCTTTCTTT	CASSLFSNTEAFF
TRBV7-6	TRBD1	-	TRBJ1-1	TGTGCCAGCAGCCTAAGATACAGGGGCTCGAACACTGAAGCTTTCTTT	CASSLRYRGSNTEAFF
TRBV7-2	-	-	TRBJ1-1	TGTGCCAGCAGCCCCCCCAGCCGGATCACTGAAGCTTTCTTT	CASSPPSRITEAFF
TRBV7-9	-	-	TRBJ2-2	TGTGCCAGCAGTCCCGACTGGAACACCGGGGAGCTGTTTTTT	CASSPDWNTGELFF